This T cell receptor (beta chain) was profiled in a study of blood T cell repertoires in COVID-19. Study as a whole: PBMCs, B-cell-depleted T cells, or T cells were the source of the cDNA or gDNA that made up the material.

In the original processing: Reference gene primer amplification yielded estimated nucleated cell counts. Some clones are missing from TCRdb's copy, which holds only in-frame ones; the method was immunoSEQ multiplex PCR. V and J calls and clone size are those listed in that table; D and trimming were worked out from the DNA. The data hold tens of thousands of clones, with roughly 90% observed a single time. The CDR3 covers 13 residues. The V end lost 3 bases, the J end lost 2 bases, and 5 bases lay between the germline ends. Sequences were obtained from peripheral blood. The gene calls are TRBV12-3 or TRBV12-4 and TRBJ1-5, with unresolved D. This TCR came from a woman aged 50 to 65 with active or convalescent COVID-19. CDR3 bases: TGTGCCAGCAGTTTGTCAGGCAATCAGCCCCAGCATTTT. Translating gives CASSLSGNQPQHF.